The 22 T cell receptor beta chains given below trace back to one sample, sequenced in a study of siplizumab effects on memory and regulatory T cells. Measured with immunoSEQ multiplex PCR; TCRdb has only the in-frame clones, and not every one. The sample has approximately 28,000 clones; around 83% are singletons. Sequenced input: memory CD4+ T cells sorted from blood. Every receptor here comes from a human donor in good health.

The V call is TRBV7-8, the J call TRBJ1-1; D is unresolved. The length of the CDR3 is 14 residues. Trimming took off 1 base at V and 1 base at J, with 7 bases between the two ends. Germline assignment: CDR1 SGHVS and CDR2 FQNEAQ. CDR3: CASSLVGPNTEAFF. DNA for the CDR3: TGTGCCAGCAGCTTAGTGGGTCCGAACACTGAAGCTTTCTTT.

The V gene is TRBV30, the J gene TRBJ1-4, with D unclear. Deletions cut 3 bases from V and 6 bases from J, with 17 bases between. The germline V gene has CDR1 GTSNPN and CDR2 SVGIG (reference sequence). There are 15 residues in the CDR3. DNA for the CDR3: TGTGCCTGGAGCGACAAGGGCAGGAGCGATGAAAAACTGTTTTTT. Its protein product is CAWSDKGRSDEKLFF. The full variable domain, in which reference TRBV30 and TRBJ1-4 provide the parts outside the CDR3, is SQTIHQWPATLVQPVGSPLSLECTVEGTSNPNLYWYRQAAGRGLQLLFYSVGIGQISSEVPQNLSASRPQDRQFILSSKKLLLSDSGFYLCAWSDKGRSDEKLFFGSGTQLSVL.

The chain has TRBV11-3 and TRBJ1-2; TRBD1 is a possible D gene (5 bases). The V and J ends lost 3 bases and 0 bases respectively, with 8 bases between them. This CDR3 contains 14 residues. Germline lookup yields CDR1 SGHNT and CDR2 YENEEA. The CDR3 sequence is CASSFDSANYGYTF. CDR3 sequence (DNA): TGTGCCAGCAGCTTCGACAGCGCTAACTATGGCTACACCTTC.

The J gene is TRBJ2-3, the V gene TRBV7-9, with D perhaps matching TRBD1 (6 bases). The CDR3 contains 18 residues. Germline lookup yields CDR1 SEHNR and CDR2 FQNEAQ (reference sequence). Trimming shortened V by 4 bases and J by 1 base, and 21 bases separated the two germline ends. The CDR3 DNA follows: TGTGCCAGCAGCTACTACACTCACAGGGTAGGCGGCACAGATACGCAGTATTTT. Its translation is CASSYYTHRVGGTDTQYF.

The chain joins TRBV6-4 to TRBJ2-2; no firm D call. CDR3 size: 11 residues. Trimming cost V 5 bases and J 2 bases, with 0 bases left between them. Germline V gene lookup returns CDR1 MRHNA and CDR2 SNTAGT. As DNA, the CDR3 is TGTGCCAGCAGTAACACCGGGGAGCTGTTTTTT. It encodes CASSNTGELFF.

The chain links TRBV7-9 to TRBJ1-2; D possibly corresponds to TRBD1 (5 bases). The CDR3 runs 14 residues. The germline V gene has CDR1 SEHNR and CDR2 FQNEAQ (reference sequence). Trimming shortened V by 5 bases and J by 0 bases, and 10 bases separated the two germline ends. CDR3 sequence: CASSMDISNYGYTF. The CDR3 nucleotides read TGTGCCAGCAGCATGGACATTTCTAACTATGGCTACACCTTC. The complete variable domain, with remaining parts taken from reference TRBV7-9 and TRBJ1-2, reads DTGVSQNPRHKITKRGQNVTFRCDPISEHNRLYWYRQTLGQGPEFLTYFQNEAQLEKSRLLSDRFSAERPKGSFSTLEIQRTEQGDSAMYLCASSMDISNYGYTFGSGTRLTVV.

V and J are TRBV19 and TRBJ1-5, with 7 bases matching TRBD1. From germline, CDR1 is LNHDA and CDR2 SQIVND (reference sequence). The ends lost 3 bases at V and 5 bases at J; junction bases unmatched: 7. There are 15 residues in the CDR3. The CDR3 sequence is CASSIRRGGDQPQHF. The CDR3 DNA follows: TGTGCCAGTAGTATTCGCAGGGGGGGGGATCAGCCCCAGCATTTT.

CDR3 nucleotides: TGTGCCAGTAAAGGGACAGTGAATCAGCCCCAGCATTTT. This encodes CASKGTVNQPQHF. The V call is TRBV2, the J call TRBJ1-5; the match to TRBD1 covers 7 bases. The CDR3 has 13 amino acids. With 9 bases clipped from V and 4 bases from J, the junction kept 6 bases outside the gene matches. The V gene's germline CDR1 is SNHLY and CDR2 FYNNEI. The full variable domain, completed using reference TRBV2 and TRBJ1-5, is EPEVTQTPSHQVTQMGQEVILRCVPISNHLYFYWYRQILGQKVEFLVSFYNNEISEKSEIFDDQFSVERPDGSNFTLKIRSTKLEDSAMYFCASKGTVNQPQHFGDGTRLSIL.

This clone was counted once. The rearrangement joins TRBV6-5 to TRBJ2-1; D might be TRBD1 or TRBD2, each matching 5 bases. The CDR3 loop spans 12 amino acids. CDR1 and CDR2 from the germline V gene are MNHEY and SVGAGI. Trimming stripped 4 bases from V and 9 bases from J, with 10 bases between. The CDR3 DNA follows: TGTGCCAGCAGTTGGGGGAACAGTGAGCAGTTCTTC. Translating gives CASSWGNSEQFF.

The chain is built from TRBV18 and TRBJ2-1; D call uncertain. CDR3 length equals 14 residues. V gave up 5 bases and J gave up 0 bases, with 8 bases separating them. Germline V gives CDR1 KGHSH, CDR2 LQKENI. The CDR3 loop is CASSAGHSYNEQFF. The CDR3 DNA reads TGTGCCAGCTCAGCAGGTCACTCCTACAATGAGCAGTTCTTC.

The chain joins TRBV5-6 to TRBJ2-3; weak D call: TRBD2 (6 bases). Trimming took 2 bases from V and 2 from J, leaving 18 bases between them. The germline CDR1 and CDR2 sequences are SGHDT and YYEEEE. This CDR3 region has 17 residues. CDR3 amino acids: CASSFHPGRRTTDTQYF. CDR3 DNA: TGTGCCAGCAGCTTTCATCCGGGGAGGAGAACCACAGATACGCAGTATTTT.

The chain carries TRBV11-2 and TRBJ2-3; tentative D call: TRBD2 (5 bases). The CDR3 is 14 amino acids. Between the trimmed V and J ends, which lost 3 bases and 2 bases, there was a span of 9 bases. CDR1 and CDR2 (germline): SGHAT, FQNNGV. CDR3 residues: CASSFTRPTDTQYF. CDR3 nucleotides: TGTGCCAGCAGCTTCACTAGACCCACAGATACGCAGTATTTT. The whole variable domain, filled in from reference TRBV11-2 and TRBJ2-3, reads EAGVAQSPRYKIIEKRQSVAFWCNPISGHATLYWYQQILGQGPKLLIQFQNNGVVDDSQLPKDRFSAERLKGVDSTLKIQPAKLEDSAVYLCASSFTRPTDTQYFGPGTRLTVL.

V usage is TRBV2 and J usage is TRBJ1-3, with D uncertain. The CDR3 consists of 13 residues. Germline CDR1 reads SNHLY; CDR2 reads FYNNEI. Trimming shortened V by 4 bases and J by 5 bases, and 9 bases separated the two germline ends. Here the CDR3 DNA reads TGTGCCAGCAGTGTAGAAGGGAGAAACACCATATATTTT. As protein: CASSVEGRNTIYF. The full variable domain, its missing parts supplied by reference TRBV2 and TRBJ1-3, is EPEVTQTPSHQVTQMGQEVILRCVPISNHLYFYWYRQILGQKVEFLVSFYNNEISEKSEIFDDQFSVERPDGSNFTLKIRSTKLEDSAMYFCASSVEGRNTIYFGEGSWLTVV.

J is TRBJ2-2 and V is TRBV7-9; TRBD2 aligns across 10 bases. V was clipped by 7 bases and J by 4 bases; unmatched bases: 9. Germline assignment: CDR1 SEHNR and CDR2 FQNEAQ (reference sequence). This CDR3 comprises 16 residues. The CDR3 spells CASIQAGGPGTGELFF. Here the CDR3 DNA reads TGTGCCAGCATCCAAGCGGGAGGGCCGGGCACCGGGGAGCTGTTTTTT.

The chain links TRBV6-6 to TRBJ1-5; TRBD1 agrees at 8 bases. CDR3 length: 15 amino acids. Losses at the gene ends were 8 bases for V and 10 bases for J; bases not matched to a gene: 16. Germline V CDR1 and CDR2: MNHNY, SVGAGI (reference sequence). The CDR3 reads CASPLAKTGVLPQHF. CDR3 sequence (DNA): TGTGCCAGCCCCCTAGCCAAGACAGGGGTCCTTCCCCAGCATTTT.

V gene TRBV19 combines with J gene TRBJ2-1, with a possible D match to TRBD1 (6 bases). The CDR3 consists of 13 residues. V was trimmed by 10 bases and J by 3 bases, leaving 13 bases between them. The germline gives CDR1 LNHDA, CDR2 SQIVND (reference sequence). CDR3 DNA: TGTGCCACAACCGGGACACACTACAATGAGCAGTTCTTC. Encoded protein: CATTGTHYNEQFF. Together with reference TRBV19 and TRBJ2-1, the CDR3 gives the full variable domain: DGGITQSPKYLFRKEGQNVTLSCEQNLNHDAMYWYRQDPGQGLRLIYYSQIVNDFQKGDIAEGYSVSREKKESFPLTVTSAQKNPTAFYLCATTGTHYNEQFFGPGTRLTVL.

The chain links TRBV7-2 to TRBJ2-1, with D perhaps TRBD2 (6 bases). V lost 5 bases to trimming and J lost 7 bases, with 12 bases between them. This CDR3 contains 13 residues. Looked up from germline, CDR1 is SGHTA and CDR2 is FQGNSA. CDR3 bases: TGTGCCAGCAGCCTGTCTAGCGTTAATGAGCAGTTCTTC. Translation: CASSLSSVNEQFF.

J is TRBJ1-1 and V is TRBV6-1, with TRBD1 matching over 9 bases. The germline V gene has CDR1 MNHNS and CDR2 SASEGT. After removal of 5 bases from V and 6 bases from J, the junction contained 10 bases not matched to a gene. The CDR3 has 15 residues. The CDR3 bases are TGTGCCAGCAGTAGACCGGGACAGGGTGCGGCTGAAGCTTTCTTT. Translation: CASSRPGQGAAEAFF.

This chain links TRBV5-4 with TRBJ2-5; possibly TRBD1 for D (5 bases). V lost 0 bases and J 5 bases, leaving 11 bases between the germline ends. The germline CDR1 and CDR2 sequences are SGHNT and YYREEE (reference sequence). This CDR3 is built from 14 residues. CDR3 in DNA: TGTGCCAGCAGCTTGGGCCAGCCAGGGGAGACCCAGTACTTC. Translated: CASSLGQPGETQYF.

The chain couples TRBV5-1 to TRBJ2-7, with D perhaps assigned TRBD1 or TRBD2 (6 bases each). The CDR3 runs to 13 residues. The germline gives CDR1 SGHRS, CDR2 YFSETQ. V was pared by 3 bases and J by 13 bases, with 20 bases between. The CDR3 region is CASSWAVGGRLYF. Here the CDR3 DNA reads TGCGCCAGCAGCTGGGCGGTCGGGGGCAGGCTATACTTC.

The CDR3 DNA follows: TGTGCCAGCAGTCCACACCGGACCCTTGGGGATGAGCAGTTCTTC. It specifies CASSPHRTLGDEQFF. The V call is TRBV25-1, the J call TRBJ2-1; D is uncertain. CDR1 MGHDK and CDR2 SYGVNS come from the germline V gene. V lost 5 bases and J 8 bases, leaving 19 bases between the germline ends. The CDR3 sequence is 15 residues long.

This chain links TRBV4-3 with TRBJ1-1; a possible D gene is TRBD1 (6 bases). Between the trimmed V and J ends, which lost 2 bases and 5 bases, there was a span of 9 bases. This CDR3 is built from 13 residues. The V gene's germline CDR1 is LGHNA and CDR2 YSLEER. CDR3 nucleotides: TGCGCCAGCAGCCAAAGGGGGAGGACTGAAGCTTTCTTT. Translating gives CASSQRGRTEAFF.